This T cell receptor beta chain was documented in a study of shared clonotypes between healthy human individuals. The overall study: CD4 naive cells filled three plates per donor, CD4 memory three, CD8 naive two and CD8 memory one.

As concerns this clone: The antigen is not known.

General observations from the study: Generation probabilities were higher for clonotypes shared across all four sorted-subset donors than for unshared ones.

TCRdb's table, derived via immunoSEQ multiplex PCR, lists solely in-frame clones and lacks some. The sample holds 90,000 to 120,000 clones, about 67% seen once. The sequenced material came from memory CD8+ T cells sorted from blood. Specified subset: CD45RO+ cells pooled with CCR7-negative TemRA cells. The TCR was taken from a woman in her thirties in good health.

The CDR3 DNA is TGTGCCAGCAGTGTTGAGGGGGCCTTTGGGGCCAACGTCCTGACTTTC. Translation gives CASSVEGAFGANVLTF. The chain uses TRBV25-1 and TRBJ2-6; 7 bases map to TRBD1. Germline CDR1 MGHDK, CDR2 SYGVNS. The trim removed 4 bases at V and 3 bases at J, leaving 6 bases unmatched. This CDR3 is built from 16 residues.